This TCR beta chain appears in the sequencing data of a study of regulatory T cells in long-lasting Graves disease. Time point defined: newly diagnosed GD, antithyroid drugs for less than 3 months. PBMC RNA was the source of the TCR library. Researchers made TCR beta libraries by using iRepertoire HTBI primers and running Arm-PCR on CDR3 regions. TCRdb ran MiXCR on the multiplex PCR reads and lists one entry per CDR3 protein. In the table there are 350,000 to 500,000 distinct CDR3 sequences, 14% of which are singletons. This clonotype was counted many times. There are 11 residues in the CDR3. The V gene lost 7 bases and the J gene lost 8 bases, with 11 bases spanning the gap. This same sample was also part of a study on T cells in Graves' hyperthyroidism and ophthalmopathy.

The genes are TRBV12-3 or TRBV12-4 and TRBJ1-1; D is unresolved. This TCR derives from a woman in her forties or fifties with Graves disease. Here the sequenced sample was peripheral blood mononuclear cells (PBMCs), taken at new diagnosis, from a patient treated with antithyroid drugs. The CDR3 bases are TGTGCCAGCACTGGTGGGAGGGAAGCTTTCTTT. This gives the protein CASTGGREAFF.